This T cell receptor (beta chain) came from a study of Graves' ophthalmopathy and Graves' hyperthyroidism. Study observations and caveats: The model's ophthalmopathy progression predictions had around 64% sensitivity and less than 75% specificity. Most thyroid-expanded clonotypes exceeding 0.001 frequency were also found in blood.

The study recruited hyperthyroidism patients aged 18 to 65 who were newly diagnosed, under 2 months' duration. The authors isolated PBMCs from approximately 10 ml of fresh peripheral blood. This clonotype was detected many times. The antigen is undetermined. Transcripts of RNA were the source for amplifying TCR beta CDR3 regions. Second-round multiplex PCR followed a first-round RT-PCR using HTBI primers. TCRdb re-derived calls from the multiplex PCR reads in MiXCR, one entry per CDR3 protein. The sample lists hundreds of thousands of distinct CDR3 sequences, around 20% occurring once. This CDR3 has 15 residues. V shed 7 bases and J shed 1 base, with 16 bases lying between them. The V gene's germline CDR1 is MNHNS and CDR2 SASEGT.

The chain has TRBV6-1 and TRBJ1-1, with a weak D call TRBD1 (5 bases). The sample was peripheral blood. This receptor was taken from a woman in her late teens or twenties with stable Graves' hyperthyroidism. As DNA, the CDR3 is TGTGCCAGCACCCCTTCCGCGACAGAGAACACTGAAGCTTTCTTT. Protein sequence: CASTPSATENTEAFF.